This is a list of T cell receptor beta chains from one sample in a study of control samples from healthy donors and cancer patients. Profiled with immunoSEQ multiplex PCR; TCRdb holds only in-frame clones, not every one. The repertoire holds approximately 100,000 clones, with around 89% as singletons. The source material was blood. These receptors originate from a woman aged 50 to 60 in good health. CDR3s include the opening cysteine and the closing phenylalanine or tryptophan. A D gene is named only where the DNA matches it firmly. Only some rows state a clone size, as once, few, many or a class for expanded clones.

TRBJ1-2	TRBV2	.	once	TGTGCCAGCAGTGAGCTTTGGGCAGGGAATGGCTACACCTTC	CASSELWAGNGYTF
TRBJ1-3	TRBV30	TRBD1	.	TGTGCCTGGAGTGACAGGGGGCGCCGAGGAAACACCATATATTTT	CAWSDRGRRGNTIYF
TRBJ1-5	TRBV6-2/TRBV6-3	.	.	TGTGCCAGCAGCCCTGGCGGGGGCGCCTATAGCAATCAGCCCCAGCATTTT	CASSPGGGAYSNQPQHF
TRBJ1-2	TRBV27	.	.	TGTGCCAGCAGTTTAGCTGGTTATGGCTACACCTTC	CASSLAGYGYTF
TRBJ1-1	TRBV21-1	.	.	TGTGCCAGCAGCAAAGACGGGGGCGGTGTAATAAACACTGAAGCTTTCTTT	CASSKDGGGVINTEAFF
TRBJ2-3	TRBV11-1	TRBD1	.	TGTGCCAGCAGCCGACAGGGGAGCACAGATACGCAGTATTTT	CASSRQGSTDTQYF
TRBJ2-1	TRBV5-1	TRBD2	.	TGCGCCAGCAGCCCCCGCCACAGGCGGCGGGAGGAGGGAAGCTCCTACAATGAGCAGTTCTTC	CASSPRHRRREEGSSYNEQFF
TRBJ1-2	TRBV27	.	once	TGTGCCAGCAGTCCCTCATTCCCAGGGAACTATGGCTACACCTTC	CASSPSFPGNYGYTF
TRBJ2-5	TRBV11-3	TRBD2	.	TGTGCCAGCAGCTTAAGACTAGCGGGGGGAAAAGAGACCCAGTACTTC	CASSLRLAGGKETQYF
TRBJ1-2	TRBV5-1	.	.	TGCGCCAGCAGCTTGGCCGGCTCAGGGGACTATGGCTACACCTTC	CASSLAGSGDYGYTF
TRBJ1-1	TRBV7-3	.	.	TGTGCCAGCAGCTTAAATCCCCCTGGAGGGGGCACTGAAGCTTTCTTT	CASSLNPPGGGTEAFF
TRBJ1-2	TRBV27	TRBD1	.	TGTGCCAGCATGCTCAGGGGGGAGATTCGCTATGGCTACACCTTC	CASMLRGEIRYGYTF
TRBJ1-2	TRBV30	.	.	TGTGCCTGGAGTGTAAGATCGGGCACCTATAACTATGGCTACACCTTC	CAWSVRSGTYNYGYTF
TRBJ1-2	TRBV27	.	.	TGTGCCAGCAGTTTAGTCGGGGTAGGGTACGGCTACACCTTC	CASSLVGVGYGYTF
TRBJ2-3	TRBV11-2	TRBD2	.	TGTGCCAGCAGCTTACGGCGGGAGGTTGGCACAGATACGCAGTATTTT	CASSLRREVGTDTQYF
TRBJ1-1	TRBV18	.	.	TGTGCCAGCTCACCGACAGTGGTGAACACTGAAGCTTTCTTT	CASSPTVVNTEAFF
TRBJ2-1	TRBV4-1	TRBD2	.	TGCGCCAGCAGCCAAATGAGCGGGGGGAGCTCCTACAATGAGCAGTTCTTC	CASSQMSGGSSYNEQFF
TRBJ2-1	TRBV5-1	TRBD2	.	TGCGCCAGCAGCGTCGAACCCCTAACTAGCGGGGGGGCCGGTTGGGAGCGTGAGCAGTTCTTC	CASSVEPLTSGGAGWEREQFF
TRBJ2-3	TRBV7-9	.	.	TGTGCCAGCAGCCCGCCTGGGTTGCATGAGGATACGCAGTATTTT	CASSPPGLHEDTQYF
TRBJ2-1	TRBV27	.	.	TGTGCCAGCAGTTGGGGCGGCCCCAATGAGCAGTTCTTC	CASSWGGPNEQFF
TRBJ1-2	TRBV7-2	.	.	TGTGCCAGCAGCTTTGCGGGCAACTATGGCTACACCTTC	CASSFAGNYGYTF
TRBJ1-1	TRBV12-3/TRBV12-4	.	.	TGTGCCAGCAGAGTACAGAACACTGAAGCTTTCTTT	CASRVQNTEAFF
TRBJ1-2	TRBV5-4	.	.	TGTGCCAGCAGCTTGGGGCAGCTGATCTATGGCTACACCTTC	CASSLGQLIYGYTF
TRBJ2-1	TRBV6-2/TRBV6-3	TRBD2	.	TGTGCCAGCAGTTACCTAGGACTAGTTCGCAATGAGCAGTTCTTC	CASSYLGLVRNEQFF
TRBJ1-6	TRBV30	TRBD1	.	TGTGCCTGGGACCCGGGACAGCGACTTTTCTATAATTCACCCCTCCACTTT	CAWDPGQRLFYNSPLHF
TRBJ2-1	TRBV19	.	.	TGTGCCAGTAGCCAGCGACTGTTCAACTACAATGAGCAGTTCTTC	CASSQRLFNYNEQFF